This record concerns one TCR beta chain sequence. The antigen is not known. This specimen belongs to a study of shared clonotypes between healthy human individuals. General study findings and limits: Non-shared clonotypes showed lower generation probabilities than clonotypes common to all four donors.

CD45RA+ naive and CD45RA-negative memory subsets were separated from CD4+ cells. Libraries were prepared by immunoSEQ multiplex PCR; TCRdb keeps only in-frame clonotypes and omits some of them. This table has roughly 1,100,000 clones, about 75% appearing once. V gave up 1 base and J gave up 6 bases, with 8 bases separating them. The V gene's germline CDR1 is SGHNT and CDR2 YYREEE (reference sequence). This CDR3 is 13 amino acids long. The sequence was collected from a man aged 18 to 35 in good health. Material for sequencing was memory CD4+ T cells sorted from blood. Subset here: CD45RA-negative fraction. The V gene is TRBV5-4, the J gene TRBJ2-1, with TRBD1 as a possible D gene (6 bases). The CDR3 reads CASSLWGPNEQFF. The CDR3 DNA reads TGTGCCAGCAGCTTGTGGGGGCCCAATGAGCAGTTCTTC.